One T cell receptor beta chain is described in this entry. What antigen it recognizes has not been identified. There are no base qualities to consult, and no much larger clone falls within one base. CDR1 and CDR2 were assigned from the germline V gene as LGHNA and YNFKEQ. CDR3 length: 14 amino acids, cysteine to phenylalanine. Of all the DNA, just the CDR3 is kept, 42 bases in frame from base 1. V and J are truncated by 4 bases and 1 base respectively, leaving an intervening sequence of 10 bases. Libraries were built with the immunoSEQ multiplex PCR assay. This is the immuneACCESS table as TCRdb keeps it, with only in-frame sequences that have V and J called. A part of the clones is gone; compared with another copy, unresolved V genes explain less than half, and the rest is unexplained. The sample data list 100,000 or so clones, and under 90% of these were observed just once. The top ten constitute approximately 6.7% of the sample.

Mismatch repair deficiency was established in every enrolled patient by polymerase chain reaction or immunohistochemistry. Three patients who responded to pembrolizumab therapy underwent TCR sequencing. The phase II trial prospectively evaluated PD-1 blockade with pembrolizumab in advanced mismatch repair-deficient cancers, independent of tissue of origin. Peripheral blood T cell samples were serially collected before and at multiple times after PD-1 blockade was started. Blood sampling time points were reported as weeks after the first dose of pembrolizumab. These data come from a study of PD-1 blockade in mismatch repair-deficient tumors (dated by TCRdb to the late 2010s). For the wider study: The trial enrolled about 90 consecutive patients with approximately eleven mismatch repair-deficient cancer types between 2013 and 2016, all previously treated and progressing. Tumor-associated T cell clones in the peripheral blood of patients responding to PD-1 blockade were tracked using deep sequencing of TCR CDR3 regions. General findings and caveats noted by the study authors: Clones residing in the tumor, which were often undetectable in blood before treatment, expanded quickly after pembrolizumab and then contracted, generally before radiologic responses.

Source: peripheral blood, taken roughly eight months after starting pembrolizumab. The clonotype originates from an adult with mismatch repair-deficient cancer. The rearrangement joined TRBV4-2 to TRBJ1-1, with the D gene too uncertain to name. The nucleotide sequence is given as TGTGCCAGCAGCCCGGGAGGTGGGAACACTGAAGCTTTCTTT. Translated, it reads CASSPGGGNTEAFF.